The next 4 T cell receptor beta chains were all read from a single sample in a study of T cell repertoires in aging, cancer and after chemotherapy. Rearranged V-D-J TRB sequences were amplified with a mixed TRB-A/B primer pool. TCRdb independently ran MiXCR on the multiplex PCR reads; one entry per CDR3 protein. The data contain approximately 4,000 distinct CDR3 sequences, 39% of them singletons. Amplification of TCR beta used genomic DNA extracted from peripheral blood. The specimen was blood. The receptors derive from a human donor with a blood cancer.

This clonotype was recorded a few times. The chain has TRBV6-5 and TRBJ2-2; 10 nucleotides line up with TRBD2. J gave up 1 base and V 1 base, and 12 bases lay outside the gene matches. In germline, CDR1 is MNHEY, CDR2 SVGAGI. The CDR3 runs to 20 residues. The CDR3 loop is CASSYLARGLAEMNTGELFF. The CDR3 coding sequence is TGTGCCAGCAGTTACTTAGCCCGCGGACTAGCGGAGATGAACACCGGGGAGCTGTTTTTT.

V and J are TRBV10-1 and TRBJ2-3; TRBD2 aligns across 9 bases. The J segment lost 0 bases and the V segment lost 0 bases, leaving 1 base of the junction unmatched. Per the germline V gene, CDR1 is WNHNN and CDR2 is SYGVQD (reference sequence). The CDR3 covers 16 residues. CDR3 in amino acids: CASSESTSGSTDTQYF. The CDR3 region has the DNA TGCGCCAGCAGTGAGTCGACTAGCGGAAGCACAGATACGCAGTATTTT.

The chain uses TRBV7-9 and TRBJ2-7; 7 nucleotides agree with TRBD2. The junction had 4 bases not matched to a gene; V was cut back by 3 bases and J by 2 bases. CDR3 length equals 14 residues. CDR1 and CDR2 from the germline V gene are SEHNR and FQNEAQ (reference sequence). CDR3 in DNA: TGTGCCAGCAGCTTGTGGACTAGGGCCTACGAGCAGTACTTC. It codes for CASSLWTRAYEQYF. The full variable domain, rest sourced from reference TRBV7-9 and TRBJ2-7, is DTGVSQNPRHKITKRGQNVTFRCDPISEHNRLYWYRQTLGQGPEFLTYFQNEAQLEKSRLLSDRFSAERPKGSFSTLEIQRTEQGDSAMYLCASSLWTRAYEQYFGPGTRLTVT.

The chain links TRBV6-1 to TRBJ2-2; perhaps TRBD1 as D (5 bases). Per germline, CDR1 MNHNS and CDR2 SASEGT. Trimming removed 4 bases at V and 6 bases at J, with 12 bases between. This CDR3 has 14 amino acids. The CDR3 coding sequence is TGTGCCAGCAGTGTGGTAAGGGGTGCCGGGGAGCTGTTTTTT. Encoded protein: CASSVVRGAGELFF.